This T cell receptor (beta chain) was recorded in a study of blood T cell repertoires in COVID-19. In the study overall: Samples representing acute and convalescent COVID-19 were sourced from the United States, Italy and Spain. The analysed material was cDNA or gDNA that came from T cells, B-cell-depleted T cells, or PBMCs.

Germline V CDR1 and CDR2: SGHNT, YYREEE (reference sequence). The CDR3 covers 16 residues. With 2 bases removed from V and 0 bases from J, the gap between germline ends came to 14 bases. In the study's own analysis: Estimation of nucleated cell counts was performed using reference gene primer amplification. Data came from immunoSEQ multiplex PCR; TCRdb stores just in-frame clones and leaves some out. The V and J calls and clone size were taken over from that table, and D and trimming were inferred from the DNA. This table holds over 100,000 clones, approximately 90% found once. What was sequenced was peripheral blood. The chain carries TRBV5-4 and TRBJ1-1; D unresolved. The sequence was collected from a human donor with acute or convalescent COVID-19. The donor label of this sample is uncertain. The CDR3: CASSLRTGDMNTEAFF. The CDR3 bases are TGTGCCAGCAGCTTAAGGACGGGAGATATGAACACTGAAGCTTTCTTT.